These T cell receptor beta chains were read from a single sample in a study of cytomegalovirus exposure and HLA in healthy donors. Profiled with immunoSEQ multiplex PCR; TCRdb holds only in-frame clones, not every one. The table shows roughly 150,000 clones, with 65% to 80% occurring only once. The sample was PBMCs. These receptors were obtained from a male donor in good health and CMV-seronegative. CDR3s include the opening cysteine and the closing phenylalanine or tryptophan. Rows may omit the clone size; those that give it use once, few, many or a size class.

>TRBV7-8|TRBJ2-7|NA
CASSLGAGGWTYEQYF
>TRBV19|TRBJ1-4|NA
CASKGQGNEKLFF
>TRBV19|TRBJ2-1|NA
CASSTLLVPSVWQFF
>TRBV19|TRBJ1-1|NA
CASSMSPGGSTEAFF
>TRBV28|TRBJ2-5|NA
CASRYGGAGRETQYF
>TRBV4-2|TRBJ1-2|NA
CASSQPRTGGSGYTF
>TRBV15|TRBJ2-2|NA
CATRPRENLVTGELFF
>TRBV7-3|TRBJ2-5|NA
CASSLAGGPETQYF
>TRBV15|TRBJ1-2|NA
CATSRVLAGETNGYTF
>TRBV28|TRBJ2-7|many
CASTQIGSSAPWEQYF
>TRBV9|TRBJ2-7|NA
CASSVEGARNGYEQYF
>TRBV4-1|TRBJ2-7|NA
CASSQERVGGKYEQYF
>TRBV10-3|TRBJ2-7|NA
CAISLGQGLGEQYF
>TRBV10-3|TRBJ1-2|once
CAISEDSVGGYTF
>TRBV11-2|TRBJ2-7|NA
CASAPIRTGNSYEQYF